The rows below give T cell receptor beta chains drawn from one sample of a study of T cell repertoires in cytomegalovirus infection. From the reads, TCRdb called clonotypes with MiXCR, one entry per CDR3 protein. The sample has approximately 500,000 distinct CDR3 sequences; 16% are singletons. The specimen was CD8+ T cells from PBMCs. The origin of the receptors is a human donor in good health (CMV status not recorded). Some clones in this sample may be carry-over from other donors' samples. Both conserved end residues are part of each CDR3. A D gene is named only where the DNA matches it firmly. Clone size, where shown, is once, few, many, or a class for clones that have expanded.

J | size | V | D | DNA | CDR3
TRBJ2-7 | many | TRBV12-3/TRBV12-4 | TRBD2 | TGTGCCAGCAGCTCACTAGCGGTGGAGTACGAGCAGTACTTC | CASSSLAVEYEQYF
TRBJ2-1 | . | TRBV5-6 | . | TGTGCCAGCAGCCCGGGACGTGGTGAGCAGTTCTTC | CASSPGRGEQFF
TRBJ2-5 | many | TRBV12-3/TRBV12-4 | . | TGTGCCAGCAGTTCCAGACAGGACCAAACACAAGAGACCCAGTACTTC | CASSSRQDQTQETQYF
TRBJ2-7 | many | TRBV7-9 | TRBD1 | TGTGCCAGCAGCTATGGGACAGAGAGCTCCTACGAGCAGTACTTC | CASSYGTESSYEQYF
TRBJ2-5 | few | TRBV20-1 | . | TGCAGTGCTGGGGACCCCTCCCAAGAGACCCAGTACTTC | CSAGDPSQETQYF
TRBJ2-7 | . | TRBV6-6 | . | TGTGCCAGCAGTTACTCGAGTGCGAGCTCCTACGAGCAGTACTTC | CASSYSSASSYEQYF
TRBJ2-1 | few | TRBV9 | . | TGTGCCAGCAGCGTAGATAGCAACTCCTACAATGAGCAGTTCTTC | CASSVDSNSYNEQFF
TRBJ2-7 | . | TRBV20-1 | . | TGCAGTGCTAGAGACACGGGGCAGGGTCTCAACGAGCAGTACTTC | CSARDTGQGLNEQYF
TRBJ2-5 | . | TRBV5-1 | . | TGCGCCAGCAGCTTGGCCGACGCGGGGCTTATTCAAGAGACCCAGTACTTC | CASSLADAGLIQETQYF
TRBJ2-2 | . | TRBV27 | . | TGTGCCAGCAGTTTATTAGGGGTGGTTAACACCGGGGAGCTGTTTTTT | CASSLLGVVNTGELFF
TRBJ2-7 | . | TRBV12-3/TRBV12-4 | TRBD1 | TGTGCCAGCGGGGGACAGTCTTACGAGCAGTACTTC | CASGGQSYEQYF
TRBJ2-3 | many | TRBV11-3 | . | TGTGCCAGCAGCTCGAGACAGAACACAGATACGCAGTATTTT | CASSSRQNTDTQYF
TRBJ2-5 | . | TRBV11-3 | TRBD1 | TGTGCCAGCAGCTCAACCAGACAGGGCCAAGAGACCCAGTACTTC | CASSSTRQGQETQYF
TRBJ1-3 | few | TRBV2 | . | TGTGCCAGCAGTCAAGGACTGTTCTCTGGAAACACCATATATTTT | CASSQGLFSGNTIYF
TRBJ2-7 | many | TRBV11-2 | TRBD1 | TGTGCCAGCAGCGCCTCCCCCCGCAGGGACAGGGTGCCCTACGAGCAGTACTTC | CASSASPRRDRVPYEQYF
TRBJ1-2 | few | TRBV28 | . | TGTGCCACCTACCAATATGGCTACACCTTC | CATYQYGYTF
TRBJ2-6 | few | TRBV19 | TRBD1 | TGTGCCAGTAGTCCTCGGACAGGGAGCTCTGGGGCCAACGTCCTGACTTTC | CASSPRTGSSGANVLTF
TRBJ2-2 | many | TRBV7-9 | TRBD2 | TGTGCCAGCAGCCCCCGGAGAGCGGGGGCGAACGGGGAGCTGTTTTTT | CASSPRRAGANGELFF
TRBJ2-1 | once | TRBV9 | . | TGTGCCAGCAGCCCCCCGACCAATGAGCAGTTCTTC | CASSPPTNEQFF
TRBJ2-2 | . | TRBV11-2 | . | TGTGCCAGCAGCCGCCGGGAAGGGGCTGGGACCGGGGAGCTGTTTTTT | CASSRREGAGTGELFF
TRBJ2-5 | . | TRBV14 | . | TGTGCCAGCAGCCAAGAGGGGATGACAGGGACTCAAGAGACCCAGTACTTC | CASSQEGMTGTQETQYF
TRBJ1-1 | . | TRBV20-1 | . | TGCAGTGCTATACCTCGGGCACTGACTGAAGCTTTCTTT | CSAIPRALTEAFF
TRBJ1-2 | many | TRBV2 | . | TGTGCCAGCAAGGGCAGAAGGAACTATGGCTACACCTTC | CASKGRRNYGYTF
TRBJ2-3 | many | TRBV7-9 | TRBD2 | TGTGCCAGCAGCTCTCGCACCCCTAGCGGCGATCTTGCTACGCAGTATTTT | CASSSRTPSGDLATQYF